The rows below give T cell receptor beta chains drawn from one sample of a study of T cell clonotyping in hematopoietic cell transplantation. Sequenced by immunoSEQ multiplex PCR; TCRdb stores in-frame clones only, minus some. The sample carries 16,000 or so clones, around 93% recorded once. Here the sequenced sample was peripheral blood mononuclear cells, taken before stem cell transplant. Source of these receptors: a man between 18 and 35 years old with biphenotypic leukemia. Some clones in this sample may be carry-over from other donors' samples. Both conserved end residues are part of each CDR3.

v_call	j_call	cdr3_aa
TRBV5-6	TRBJ1-3	CASSLGDRRSGNTIYF
TRBV5-1	TRBJ1-2	CASSLRTEGDYGYTF
TRBV18	TRBJ1-6	CASAPGGLDSPLHF
TRBV5-8	TRBJ2-7	CASSPPLAGGKYEQYF
TRBV29-1	TRBJ2-5	CSVDLQGLETQYF
TRBV29-1	TRBJ1-2	CSVETGIGYGYTF
TRBV7-2	TRBJ1-3	CASSSNGAGNTIYF
TRBV28	TRBJ2-7	CASSRSMGQGAYEQYF
TRBV6-5	TRBJ2-1	CASSYSGGRGNEQFF
TRBV6-5	TRBJ2-7	CASASPGGTGSQQYF
TRBV27	TRBJ1-1	CASSPQGRHMNTEAFF
TRBV29-1	TRBJ2-7	CSVKVGTPYEQYF
TRBV6-5	TRBJ2-7	CASSYSRDRIFHEQYF
TRBV5-6	TRBJ2-7	CASSFGRGEQYF
TRBV11-2	TRBJ2-5	CASSLELGSGTQYF
TRBV9	TRBJ2-3	CASSVSALDTQYF
TRBV21-1	TRBJ2-7	CASSKTQEVPFLRAEYF
TRBV10-3	TRBJ1-5	CAIRSTVAPNQPQHF
TRBV30	TRBJ1-3	CAWRGTGFYGTIYF
TRBV10-3	TRBJ2-2	CATLAAGELFF
TRBV30	TRBJ1-3	CAWGQSGNTIYF
TRBV30	TRBJ1-6	CAWSLADNSPLHF
TRBV19	TRBJ1-2	CASSIPGSGANYGYTF
TRBV19	TRBJ1-6	CASSEGTGVSYNSPLHF
TRBV9	TRBJ1-4	CASSGGAPGEKLFF
TRBV5-6	TRBJ2-7	CASSLTGPEQYF
TRBV6-5	TRBJ2-3	CASRNRGAGTDTQYF
TRBV7-2	TRBJ2-7	CASSLGGTGYEQYF
TRBV7-3	TRBJ2-6	CASSLSSFSGANVLTF
TRBV5-1	TRBJ2-6	CASSLVLSGANVLTF
TRBV5-1	TRBJ1-6	CASSLTGWDSPLHF
TRBV19	TRBJ1-5	CASSISPSNQPQHF
TRBV7-2	TRBJ2-2	CASSSTNPGELFF
TRBV4-1	TRBJ1-4	CASSQDPPGGNEKLFF
TRBV6-6	TRBJ2-3	CASSARGKATDTQYF
TRBV7-2	TRBJ2-7	CASSLAPVGEQYF
TRBV30	TRBJ2-1	CAWSVGGSESEQFF
TRBV2	TRBJ1-6	CASITDSSYNSPLHF
TRBV4-1	TRBJ1-5	CASSQDLGGDQPQHF
TRBV30	TRBJ2-1	CAWGGRRDNEQFF
TRBV28	TRBJ1-2	CASSLRGGLWGYTF
TRBV6-5	TRBJ2-2	CASGGTGELFF
TRBV2	TRBJ2-7	CASRETGTWVEQYF
TRBV5-1	TRBJ1-1	CASSLVTGLTTEAFF
TRBV28	TRBJ1-5	CASSLSGDNQPQHF
TRBV29-1	TRBJ1-5	CSALGDQPQHF
TRBV5-8	TRBJ2-6	CASSAGQGAGANVLTF
TRBV4-1	TRBJ2-7	CASSRRWGDVYEQYF
TRBV10-3	TRBJ2-7	CAIKGSGGPQSYEQYF
TRBV6-6	TRBJ2-7	CASSPNSGGGYEQYF
TRBV28	TRBJ2-3	CASSLAQRGVSTDTQYF
TRBV2	TRBJ1-2	CARTGPTNYGYTF
TRBV29-1	TRBJ1-3	CSVEDWRGDSGNTIYF
TRBV6-1	TRBJ2-4	CASSAPGLNKNIQYF
TRBV25-1	TRBJ2-5	CASSHGGDQETQYF
TRBV9	TRBJ2-3	CASSVAVGLAGGLNTQYF
TRBV29-1	TRBJ2-2	CSVDPATGELFF